The clone carrying this TCR beta chain has only one observation. TCRdb keeps only in-frame clones here, not all; method: immunoSEQ multiplex PCR. This sample yields almost 90,000 clones, of which 95% are seen a single time; 0.34% belongs to the top ten. The sample comes from a study of technical replicates of blood from a few donors. The CDR3 is 15 amino acids. Germline V lookup: CDR1 KGHSH, CDR2 LQKENI. V gave up 5 bases and J gave up 4 bases, with 17 bases separating them. The origin of this receptor is a human donor in good health. Material: T cells isolated from PBMCs. This chain connects TRBV18 to TRBJ1-1, with a weak D call TRBD1 (6 bases). The CDR3 spells CASSSYRVGSTEAFF. The CDR3 coding sequence is TGTGCCAGCTCATCTTACAGGGTGGGGAGCACTGAAGCTTTCTTT.